These T cell receptor beta chains were read from a single sample in a study of CD8 T cells in ankylosing spondylitis. Via MiXCR, TCRdb re-called the 5' RACE reads, giving one row per CDR3 protein. The table lists some 38,000 distinct CDR3 sequences, 2.5% to 3.5% of them singletons. The sample taken for sequencing was blood, either unsorted or a sorted T cell fraction (not recorded which). Receptor source: a male donor with ankylosing spondylitis or in good health (not recorded which). Each CDR3 is given with its conserved first and last residue. Fields, in order: CDR3 protein, CDR3 DNA, J gene, V gene, D gene, clone size. The D gene is left open where the match is weak. Clone sizes are shown as once, few, many, or a class for an expanded clone.

CDR3 protein: CASSATTSRGGTGELFF
CDR3 DNA: TGTGCCAGCAGCGCGACGACTTCCAGGGGGGGCACCGGGGAGCTGTTTTTT
J gene: TRBJ2-2
V gene: TRBV9
D gene: .
clone size: many

CDR3 protein: CASSVGLADNTDTQYF
CDR3 DNA: TGTGCCAGCAGCGTCGGACTAGCGGACAACACAGATACGCAGTATTTT
J gene: TRBJ2-3
V gene: TRBV9
D gene: TRBD2
clone size: many

CDR3 protein: CASSVGRGDADTQYF
CDR3 DNA: TGTGCCAGCAGCGTAGGGCGGGGGGATGCAGATACGCAGTATTTT
J gene: TRBJ2-3
V gene: TRBV9
D gene: TRBD2
clone size: many

CDR3 protein: CASSYSRVSNQPQHF
CDR3 DNA: TGTGCCAGCAGTTATTCGAGAGTTAGCAATCAGCCCCAGCATTTT
J gene: TRBJ1-5
V gene: TRBV6-9
D gene: .
clone size: many

CDR3 protein: CASSPRAGQGPNEQFF
CDR3 DNA: TGTGCCAGCAGCCCCCGGGCGGGACAGGGGCCCAATGAGCAGTTCTTC
J gene: TRBJ2-1
V gene: TRBV7-2
D gene: TRBD1
clone size: many

CDR3 protein: CASSVGTGRSYNEQFF
CDR3 DNA: TGTGCCAGCAGCGTAGGCACGGGACGCTCCTACAATGAGCAGTTCTTC
J gene: TRBJ2-1
V gene: TRBV9
D gene: .
clone size: many

CDR3 protein: CASSVGAGGTYNEQFF
CDR3 DNA: TGTGCCAGCAGCGTAGGGGCGGGAGGAACCTACAATGAGCAGTTCTTC
J gene: TRBJ2-1
V gene: TRBV9
D gene: TRBD2
clone size: many

CDR3 protein: CASSVATGSEAFF
CDR3 DNA: TGTGCCAGCAGCGTAGCTACGGGGTCTGAAGCTTTCTTT
J gene: TRBJ1-1
V gene: TRBV9
D gene: .
clone size: many

CDR3 protein: CASSPQDRGVEQFF
CDR3 DNA: TGTGCCAGCAGCCCTCAGGACAGGGGGGTTGAGCAGTTCTTC
J gene: TRBJ2-1
V gene: TRBV9
D gene: TRBD1
clone size: many

CDR3 protein: CASTLGLHEETQYF
CDR3 DNA: TGTGCCAGCACCCTGGGACTTCACGAAGAGACCCAGTACTTC
J gene: TRBJ2-5
V gene: TRBV9
D gene: .
clone size: medium-sized

CDR3 protein: CASSADSGRQDTQYF
CDR3 DNA: TGTGCCAGCAGCGCCGATAGCGGGAGGCAAGATACGCAGTATTTT
J gene: TRBJ2-3
V gene: TRBV9
D gene: TRBD2
clone size: many